The 30 T cell receptor beta chains below come from one sample, sequenced in a study of T cells in Graves' hyperthyroidism and ophthalmopathy. Amplified TCR beta CDR3 regions derived from RNA transcripts. The HTBI primer set served for first-round RT-PCR of the TCR CDR3. One entry per CDR3 protein, called by TCRdb with MiXCR from the multiplex PCR reads. The data hold about 840,000 distinct CDR3 sequences, with roughly 37% observed a single time. What was sequenced was blood. The receptors were sampled from a man between 18 and 35 years old with Graves' hyperthyroidism.

In this sample, this clonotype turned up once. One end of the junction does not line up with germline, which may come from a read error. The V gene is TRBV7-8, the J gene TRBJ1-1; a weak D match, TRBD1 (6 bases). The CDR3 contains 16 residues. Looked up from germline, CDR1 is SGHVS and CDR2 is FQNEAQ. This CDR3 reads CASSQEWWGRGDEAFF. The CDR3 nucleotides read TGCGCCAGCAGCCAAGAATGGTGGGGGAGGGGGGATGAAGCTTTCTTT.

This clonotype has just a few counts. The chain carries TRBV25-1 and TRBJ1-4, with 12 bases fitting TRBD1. V lost 10 bases to trimming and J lost 7 bases; unmatched junction nucleotides: 7. CDR1 is MGHDK, CDR2 SYGVNS, per germline. The CDR3 sequence is 14 residues long. The CDR3 nucleotides read TGTGCCACCGGGACAGGGGGCACTCGTGAAAAACTGTTTTTT. The encoded protein is CATGTGGTREKLFF.

This clonotype was counted at least ten times. The chain has TRBV10-3 and TRBJ2-7, with TRBD1 matching over 9 bases. After removal of 5 bases from V and 0 bases from J, the junction contained 5 bases not matched to a gene. This CDR3 spans 15 amino acids. CDR1 ENHRY and CDR2 SYGVKD come from the germline V gene. Written as DNA, the CDR3 is TGTGCCATCAGTATGGGACAGGGCCCCTCCTACGAGCAGTACTTC. Translated: CAISMGQGPSYEQYF.

V usage is TRBV4-3 and J usage is TRBJ2-7; D remains ambiguous. Trimming pared 1 base from V and 0 bases from J, leaving 10 bases between. Germline V CDR1 and CDR2: LGHNA, YSLEER. The CDR3 has 15 amino acids. Here the CDR3 reads CASSQGALTSYEQYF. In nucleotides, the CDR3 is TGCGCCAGCAGCCAAGGTGCCCTGACCTCCTACGAGCAGTACTTC.

This clonotype was seen only once. The gene calls are TRBV10-3 and TRBJ2-2; no clear D gene. This CDR3 spans 12 amino acids. Germline assignment: CDR1 ENHRY and CDR2 SYGVKD. Trimming removed 9 bases at V and 1 base at J, with 6 bases between. CDR3 DNA: TGTGCCATAGGTCAGAACACCGGGGAGCTGTTTTTT. This gives the protein CAIGQNTGELFF.

This clonotype was detected ten times or more. The CDR3, as DNA: TGTGCCAGCAGCTTTCTCCACAGGGGCGTTGATGGCTACACCTTC. Residues: CASSFLHRGVDGYTF. The V gene is TRBV7-9, the J gene TRBJ1-2; TRBD1 agrees at 7 bases. V was pared by 3 bases and J by 6 bases, with 10 bases of the junction left unmatched. Germline V CDR1 and CDR2: SEHNR, FQNEAQ (reference sequence). This CDR3 spans 15 amino acids.

This clonotype is a singleton in its sample. The chain recombines TRBV7-9 with TRBJ2-2, with 7 bases lining up with TRBD1. Germline V CDR1 and CDR2: SEHNR, FQNEAQ (reference sequence). The CDR3 extends over 16 amino acids. With V trimmed by 6 bases and J by 3 bases, 10 bases remained unmatched. CDR3 sequence: CASSTWDSSHTGELFF. The CDR3 coding sequence is TGTGCCAGCAGTACCTGGGACAGCTCTCACACCGGGGAGCTGTTTTTT.

This sequence joins TRBV5-1 and TRBJ2-7; the D is unclear. There are 12 residues in the CDR3. V lost 0 bases and J 5 bases, leaving 6 bases between the germline ends. From germline, CDR1 is SGHRS and CDR2 YFSETQ. CDR3 protein: CASSLDANEQYF. CDR3 DNA sequence: TGCGCCAGCAGCTTGGACGCTAACGAGCAGTACTTC.

As concerns this clonotype: This may arise from a read error, as a much more abundant clone is one base away. The conserved final phenylalanine or tryptophan is absent from the CDR3, which likely points to a read error. The DNA is omitted, as the CDR3 cannot be located on it reliably, and the CDR3 follows TCRdb's listing. V usage is TRBV7-2 and J usage is TRBJ1-2. The CDR3 has 8 amino acids, counting both end residues. Germline assignment: CDR1 SGHTA and CDR2 FQGNSA. CDR3: CASSLDTL.

This clonotype was detected only once. The V call is TRBV9, the J call TRBJ2-5, with a possible D match to TRBD2 (5 bases). The CDR3 has 13 amino acids. Germline V gene data show CDR1 as SGDLS and CDR2 as YYNGEE. The V and J ends lost 4 bases and 5 bases respectively, with 12 bases between them. This CDR3 reads CASSPRGWETQYF. The DNA for the CDR3 is TGTGCCAGCAGCCCCCGGGGATGGGAGACCCAGTACTTC.

The V call is TRBV20-1, the J call TRBJ1-1, with D uncertain. The CDR3 totals 15 residues. Germline V gene lookup returns CDR1 DFQATT and CDR2 SNEGSKA (reference sequence). Trimming removed 6 bases from V and 5 bases from J, with 22 bases in between. CDR3 amino acids: CSAEYQGGEWTEAFF. In DNA form, the CDR3 reads TGCAGTGCCGAATATCAAGGCGGAGAATGGACTGAAGCTTTCTTT.

This chain uses TRBV7-9 with TRBJ1-2; 11 bases are shared with TRBD1. Germline CDR1 reads SEHNR; CDR2 reads FQNEAQ (reference sequence). The CDR3 spans 15 residues. Trimming cost V 5 bases and J 4 bases; bases outside gene matches: 6. The CDR3 sequence is CASSKSGTGGYGYTF. CDR3 nucleotides: TGTGCCAGCAGCAAATCCGGGACAGGGGGCTATGGCTACACCTTC.

The genes are TRBV5-1 and TRBJ1-6; D unclear. The ends were cut back, 2 bases at V and 5 bases at J, with 8 bases in the middle. Germline loops: CDR1 SGHRS, CDR2 YFSETQ. The CDR3 extends over 14 amino acids. DNA for the CDR3: TGCGCCAGCAGCTTTTTCGGGGATAATTCACCCCTCCACTTT. This codes for CASSFFGDNSPLHF.

This sequence joins TRBV10-3 and TRBJ1-6; D is perhaps TRBD1 (6 bases). V was pared by 7 bases and J by 8 bases, with 9 bases between. Germline assignment: CDR1 ENHRY and CDR2 SYGVKD. The CDR3 has 12 residues. The CDR3 reads CAIKGEDSPLHF. The CDR3 DNA follows: TGTGCCATCAAGGGGGAGGATTCACCCCTCCACTTT.

This clonotype was observed a few times. The chain carries TRBV7-9 and TRBJ1-5; D uncertain. Looked up from germline, CDR1 is SEHNR and CDR2 is FQNEAQ (reference sequence). CDR3 length: 17 residues. Trimming shortened V by 3 bases and J by 2 bases, and 17 bases separated the two germline ends. The CDR3 sequence is CASSFPLERARNQPQHF. CDR3 DNA sequence: TGTGCCAGCAGCTTCCCCCTGGAGAGGGCGCGCAATCAGCCCCAGCATTTT.

The chain employs TRBV11-1 and TRBJ1-1, with D unresolved. Per the germline V gene, CDR1 is SGHAT and CDR2 is FQDESV (reference sequence). Trimming removed 1 base from V and 5 bases from J, with 17 bases in between. There are 16 residues in the CDR3. CDR3 DNA: TGTGCCAGCAGCTTAGGGGTCGACGGAGGAACGACTGAAGCTTTCTTT. It specifies CASSLGVDGGTTEAFF.

The chain joins TRBV4-1 to TRBJ1-6; the D gene is possibly TRBD1 (5 bases). Germline CDR1 reads MGHRA; CDR2 reads YSYEKL. This CDR3 has 14 amino acids. Trimming removed 6 bases from V and 7 bases from J, with 13 bases in between. CDR3 in DNA: TGCGCCAGCAGGGACATCGGAGGCAATTCACCCCTCCACTTT. Translation: CASRDIGGNSPLHF.

This clonotype was seen a single time. The chain combines TRBV14 with TRBJ2-2; D remains ambiguous. From germline, CDR1 is SGHDN and CDR2 FVKESK. V shed 3 bases and J shed 4 bases, with 6 bases lying between them. This CDR3 spans 13 amino acids. As DNA, the CDR3 is TGTGCCAGCAGCCAGCAATTCACCGGGGAGCTGTTTTTT. It translates to CASSQQFTGELFF.

CDR3 DNA sequence: TGTGCCAGCAGCCAAGATGACCAGCCCCAGCATTTT. Protein sequence: CASSQDDQPQHF. The chain carries TRBV5-5 and TRBJ1-5; D is uncertain. Germline values: CDR1 SGHKS, CDR2 YYEKEE (reference sequence). Trimming removed 4 bases from V and 7 bases from J, with 9 bases in between. The CDR3 totals 12 residues.

The gene calls are TRBV4-1 and TRBJ2-5; 9 nucleotides line up with TRBD1. Germline values: CDR1 MGHRA, CDR2 YSYEKL. With V trimmed by 0 bases and J by 5 bases, 7 bases remained unmatched. The CDR3 totals 16 residues. The DNA of the CDR3 is TGCGCCAGCAGCCAAGAGAACAGGGGGCATGGGGAGACCCAGTACTTC. The encoded protein is CASSQENRGHGETQYF.

The chain has TRBV27 and TRBJ2-7; tentatively, D is TRBD2 (5 bases). Trimming pared 2 bases from V and 1 base from J, leaving 9 bases between. The CDR3 totals 14 residues. The germline V gene has CDR1 MNHEY and CDR2 SMNVEV (reference sequence). In DNA, the CDR3 is TGTGCCAGCAGTTTAAGCCGGGAATCCTACGAGCAGTACTTC. It yields the protein CASSLSRESYEQYF.

To note about this clonotype: A much larger clone lies a single base off, so this may be a read error. The chain couples TRBV20-1 to TRBJ1-1; a weak D match, TRBD1 (5 bases). This CDR3 spans 13 amino acids. From germline, CDR1 is DFQATT and CDR2 SNEGSKA (reference sequence). The CDR3 bases are TGCAGAGCTAGAGATTCGAAGGGGCCGGGAGCTTTCTTT. The encoded protein is CRARDSKGPGAFF.

The chain couples TRBV13 to TRBJ2-5; possibly TRBD2 for D (6 bases). Per the germline V gene, CDR1 is PRHDT and CDR2 is FYEKMQ (reference sequence). The CDR3 is 16 amino acids. V was trimmed by 5 bases and J by 1 base, leaving 17 bases between them. The CDR3 is CASSPSPGEAQETQYF. DNA of the CDR3: TGTGCCAGCAGCCCTTCTCCGGGGGAGGCCCAAGAGACCCAGTACTTC. Complete variable domain (other parts from reference TRBV13 and TRBJ2-5): AAGVIQSPRHLIKEKRETATLKCYPIPRHDTVYWYQQGPGQDPQFLISFYEKMQSDKGSIPDRFSAQQFSDYHSELNMSSLELGDSALYFCASSPSPGEAQETQYFGPGTRLLVL.

The gene calls are TRBV20-1 and TRBJ1-2; tentatively, D is TRBD1 (6 bases). CDR3 length equals 16 residues. The V end was cut by 0 bases, the J end by 4 bases, with 18 bases between. Per germline, CDR1 DFQATT and CDR2 SNEGSKA (reference sequence). The CDR3 protein is CSARDDITGSFYGYTF. The CDR3 DNA reads as TGCAGTGCTAGAGATGATATTACAGGGTCATTCTATGGCTACACCTTC.

The chain has TRBV12-3 or TRBV12-4 and TRBJ1-3, with D tentatively TRBD1 (5 bases). The CDR3 sequence is 16 residues long. The germline V and J ends were trimmed by 4 bases and 0 bases, with 13 bases remaining between them. The CDR3 DNA reads TGTGCCAGCAGTTCCCCGGGACGGGACTCTGGAAACACCATATATTTT. Translated, it gives CASSSPGRDSGNTIYF.

This clonotype came up many times. The chain combines TRBV24-1 with TRBJ1-4; 7 bases are a match to TRBD1. Trimming removed 4 bases from V and 8 bases from J; junction bases left unmatched: 9. Germline V gives CDR1 KGHDR, CDR2 SFDVKD. CDR3 length equals 15 residues. CDR3 sequence: CATSDPTGDGEKLFF. CDR3 DNA sequence: TGTGCCACCAGTGACCCAACAGGGGACGGAGAAAAACTGTTTTTT.

The genes are TRBV6-6 and TRBJ2-7; tentatively, D is TRBD1 (6 bases). CDR1 is MNHNY and CDR2 is SVGAGI in the germline V gene (reference sequence). V was pared by 5 bases and J by 2 bases, with 13 bases between. This CDR3 has 14 amino acids. CDR3 amino acids: CASSAPGQAYEQYF. The CDR3 DNA sequence: TGTGCCAGCAGTGCACCGGGACAAGCCTACGAGCAGTACTTC.

The CDR3 protein is CASSLEPGGETQYF. CDR3 nucleotide sequence: TGTGCCAGCAGCTTGGAACCAGGGGGAGAGACCCAGTACTTC. This chain links TRBV7-9 with TRBJ2-5; 7 bases align to TRBD1. Germline trimming cut 3 bases from V and 4 bases from J; bases unmatched to any gene: 5. The CDR3 runs 14 residues. From germline, CDR1 is SEHNR and CDR2 FQNEAQ (reference sequence).

This clonotype showed up many times. The CDR3 sequence: CAISESKGWTEAFF. The DNA for the CDR3 is TGTGCCATCAGTGAGTCTAAGGGTTGGACTGAAGCTTTCTTT. V gene TRBV10-3 combines with J gene TRBJ1-1; D not resolved. From germline, CDR1 is ENHRY and CDR2 SYGVKD. Trimming took 0 bases from V and 5 from J, leaving 10 bases between them. The CDR3 has 14 residues.

On this clonotype: A read error may explain this, as a much larger clone is one base away. This chain connects TRBV10-3 to TRBJ1-5, with D perhaps TRBD1 (5 bases). The CDR3 consists of 11 residues. Germline values: CDR1 ENHRY, CDR2 SYGVKD. The CDR3 sequence is CASSFSTVEHF. The CDR3 region has the DNA TGTGCCAGCAGTTTTTCGACAGTCGAGCATTTT.